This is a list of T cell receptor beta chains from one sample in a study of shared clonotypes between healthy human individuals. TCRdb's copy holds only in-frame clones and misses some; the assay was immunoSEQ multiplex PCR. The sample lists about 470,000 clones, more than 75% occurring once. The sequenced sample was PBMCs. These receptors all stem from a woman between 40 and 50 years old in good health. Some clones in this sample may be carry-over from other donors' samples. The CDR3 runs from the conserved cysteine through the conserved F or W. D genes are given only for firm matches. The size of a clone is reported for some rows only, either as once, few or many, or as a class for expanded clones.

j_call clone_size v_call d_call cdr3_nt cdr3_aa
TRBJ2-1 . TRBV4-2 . TGTGCCAGCAGCCAAGATACCGTAAGGGAGCAGTTCTTC CASSQDTVREQFF
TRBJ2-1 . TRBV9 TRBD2 TGTGCCAGCAGTGCCGGGGGGGCTATCTCCTACAATGAGCAGTTCTTC CASSAGGAISYNEQFF
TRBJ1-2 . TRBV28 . TGTGCCACCCACGACAGGACTAACTATGGCTACACCTTC CATHDRTNYGYTF
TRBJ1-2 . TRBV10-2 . TGCGCCAGCAGTGAGGGCGGCAGCTATGGCTACACCTTC CASSEGGSYGYTF
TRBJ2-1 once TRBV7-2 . TGTGCCAGCAGCCCGACACCAGACCTCTACAATGAGCAGTTCTTC CASSPTPDLYNEQFF
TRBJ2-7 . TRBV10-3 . TGTGCCACGCGACAGGCCCTCGGGAGATACGAGCAGTACTTC CATRQALGRYEQYF
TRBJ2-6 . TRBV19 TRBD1 TGTGCCAGTAGTAAAGGGACAGGTTACTCTGGGGCCAACGTCCTGACTTTC CASSKGTGYSGANVLTF
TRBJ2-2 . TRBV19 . TGTGCCAGTAGTATGGGAGTGGTAACCGGGGAGCTGTTTTTT CASSMGVVTGELFF
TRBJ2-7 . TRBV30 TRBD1 TGTGCCTGGAGTGTAACACAGGGGCACGAGCAGTACTTC CAWSVTQGHEQYF
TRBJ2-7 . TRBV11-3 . TGTGCCAGCAGCTTAGTTAGGGGCTACGAGCAGTACTTC CASSLVRGYEQYF
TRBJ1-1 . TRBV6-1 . TGTGCCAGTAGACCTTCCGGGACATTGAACACTGAAGCTTTCTTT CASRPSGTLNTEAFF
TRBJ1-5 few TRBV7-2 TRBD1 TGTGCCAGCAGCAAGGACAGGGACCAGCCCCAGCATTTT CASSKDRDQPQHF
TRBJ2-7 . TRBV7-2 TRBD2 TGTGCCAGCAGCCAGGAATCGGGAGGCTCCGAGCAGTACTTC CASSQESGGSEQYF
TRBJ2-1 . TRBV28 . TGTGCCAGCAGTCCTCCTATTGAAGGGAGTAATGAGCAGTTCTTC CASSPPIEGSNEQFF
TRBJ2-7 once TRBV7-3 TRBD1 TGTGCCAGCAGCCCTGGGACAGCCCCCTACGAGCAGTACTTC CASSPGTAPYEQYF
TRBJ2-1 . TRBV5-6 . TGTGCCAGCAGCTTTTTAGGGAACTACAATGAGCAGTTCTTC CASSFLGNYNEQFF
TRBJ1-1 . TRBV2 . TGTGCCAGCAGCGCAGGTGAATGGAACACTGAAGCTTTCTTT CASSAGEWNTEAFF
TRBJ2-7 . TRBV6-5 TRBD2 TGTGCCAGCAGTCCCCGGGGCGGGGGCGAGCAGTACTTC CASSPRGGGEQYF
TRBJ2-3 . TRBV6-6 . TGTGCCAGCAGTAGCTCCGAGGATACGCAGTATTTT CASSSSEDTQYF
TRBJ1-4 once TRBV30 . TGTGCCTGGAGTCCCGGGGCTACGGTTGGAGAAAAACTGTTTTTT CAWSPGATVGEKLFF
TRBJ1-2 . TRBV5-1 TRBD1 TGCGCCAGCTACCCTCAGGGGGCGCCCTATGGCTACACCTTC CASYPQGAPYGYTF
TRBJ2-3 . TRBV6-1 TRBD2 TGTGCCAGCAGTGAAACAACTAGCGGGAGGGCAGATACGCAGTATTTT CASSETTSGRADTQYF
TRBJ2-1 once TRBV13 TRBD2 TGTGCCAGCAGCCGGCGGCGTAAACTAGCGGGAAGCAATGAGCAGTTCTTC CASSRRRKLAGSNEQFF
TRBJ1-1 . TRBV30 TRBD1 TGTGCCTGGGCCCTAACAGGGGTAATCACTGAAGCTTTCTTT CAWALTGVITEAFF
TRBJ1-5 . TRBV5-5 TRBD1 TGTGCCAGCAGCTTGGGGACAGGGTCGCGTCAGCCCCAGCATTTT CASSLGTGSRQPQHF
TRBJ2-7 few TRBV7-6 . TGTGCCAGCAGTCTGCGCGCCGGGGAGCAGTACTTC CASSLRAGEQYF
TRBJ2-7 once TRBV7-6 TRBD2 TGTGCCAGCAGCTCAGGACTAGCGGGGACCTACGAGCAGTACTTC CASSSGLAGTYEQYF
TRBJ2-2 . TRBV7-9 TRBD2 TGTGCCAGCAGTATCGGGACTAGCGGGAGTATCACCGGGGAGCTGTTTTTT CASSIGTSGSITGELFF
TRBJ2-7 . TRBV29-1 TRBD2 TGCAGCGTGCCCGGGACTAGCGGGGGCGAGCAGTACTTC CSVPGTSGGEQYF